The 8 T cell receptor beta chains below come from one sample, sequenced in a study of blood T cell repertoires in COVID-19. Some clones are missing from TCRdb's copy, which holds only in-frame ones; the method was immunoSEQ multiplex PCR. Of 150,000 to 200,000 clones in the sample, more than 85% are singletons; the top ten hold 2.1%. Sequencing was carried out using peripheral blood. Every receptor here comes from a man between 65 and 85 years old with active or convalescent COVID-19.

The J gene is TRBJ2-1, the V gene TRBV5-1; D gene ambiguous. Deletions cut 0 bases from V and 12 bases from J, with 19 bases between. Germline CDR1 is SGHRS and CDR2 is YFSETQ. The CDR3 is 15 residues long. As DNA, the CDR3 is TGCGCCAGCAGCTTGGGCACTAAATCCGCTATGGGGCAGTTCTTC. Its translation: CASSLGTKSAMGQFF.

The chain couples TRBV6-6 to TRBJ1-5; no reliable D call. Trimming removed 4 bases from V and 5 bases from J, with 6 bases in between. The CDR3 runs to 12 residues. Germline V CDR1 and CDR2: MNHNY, SVGAGI (reference sequence). Here the CDR3 DNA reads TGTGCCAGCAGTTCTACAGATCAGCCCCAGCATTTT. As protein: CASSSTDQPQHF.

The chain combines TRBV5-1 with TRBJ1-3; possible D gene TRBD1, 6 bases. V lost 2 bases and J 4 bases, leaving 16 bases between the germline ends. This CDR3 is built from 16 residues. The germline gives CDR1 SGHRS, CDR2 YFSETQ. The CDR3 DNA reads TGCGCCAGCAGCTTAAACAGGGTCTCAAAGGGAAACACCATATATTTT. Encoded protein: CASSLNRVSKGNTIYF. Full variable domain (outside the CDR3, taken from reference TRBV5-1 and TRBJ1-3): KAGVTQTPRYLIKTRGQQVTLSCSPISGHRSVSWYQQTPGQGLQFLFEYFSETQRNKGNFPGRFSGRQFSNSRSEMNVSTLELGDSALYLCASSLNRVSKGNTIYFGEGSWLTVV.

This clone was detected once. The chain employs TRBV5-6 and TRBJ2-1, with D possibly being TRBD2 (5 bases). V lost 0 bases, J lost 3 bases, and 16 bases lay in between. The CDR3 covers 17 residues. Germline V gene data show CDR1 as SGHDT and CDR2 as YYEEEE. The DNA of the CDR3 is TGTGCCAGCAGCTTGGGCTATAGCGAGAGTCGCTACAATGAGCAGTTCTTC. Translated: CASSLGYSESRYNEQFF. The full variable domain, in which reference TRBV5-6 and TRBJ2-1 provide the parts outside the CDR3, is DAGVTQSPTHLIKTRGQQVTLRCSPKSGHDTVSWYQQALGQGPQFIFQYYEEEERQRGNFPDRFSGHQFPNYSSELNVNALLLGDSALYLCASSLGYSESRYNEQFFGPGTRLTVL.

This chain links TRBV7-8 with TRBJ2-7; 9 bases are a match to TRBD1. Per germline, CDR1 SGHVS and CDR2 FQNEAQ. The ends lost 4 bases at V and 0 bases at J; junction bases unmatched: 7. The CDR3 is made up of 16 amino acids. In DNA, the CDR3 is TGTGCCAGCAGCTCGATCACAGGGGGCATCTCCTACGAGCAGTACTTC. The encoded protein is CASSSITGGISYEQYF.

The J gene is TRBJ1-6, the V gene TRBV9, with TRBD1 identical over 8 bases. The germline V gene has CDR1 SGDLS and CDR2 YYNGEE. V was pared by 3 bases and J by 9 bases, with 8 bases of the junction left unmatched. The CDR3 contains 15 residues. The CDR3 sequence: CASSGRQGLGSPLHF. The CDR3, as DNA: TGTGCCAGCAGCGGACGACAGGGGTTAGGTTCACCCCTCCACTTT. Full variable domain (rest looked up from reference TRBV9 and TRBJ1-6): DSGVTQTPKHLITATGQRVTLRCSPRSGDLSVYWYQQSLDQGLQFLIQYYNGEERAKGNILERFSAQQFPDLHSELNLSSLELGDSALYFCASSGRQGLGSPLHFGNGTRLTVT.

The rearrangement joins TRBV5-1 to TRBJ2-5, with TRBD2 matching 10 bases. CDR3 length equals 15 residues. Germline V CDR1 and CDR2: SGHRS, YFSETQ. The V and J ends lost 4 bases and 2 bases, in that order; junction bases with no gene match: 5. The CDR3 is CASSPLAGKQETQYF. The CDR3 DNA follows: TGCGCCAGCAGCCCACTAGCGGGGAAACAAGAGACCCAGTACTTC.

The chain is built from TRBV29-1 and TRBJ2-1; 9 bases align to TRBD1. V trimming: 8 bases; J trimming: 7 bases; junction bases outside the gene matches: 12. The V gene's germline CDR1 is SQVTM and CDR2 ANQGSEA. This CDR3 spans 14 amino acids. The CDR3 protein is CSTDSGTGSNEQFF. In DNA, the CDR3 is TGCAGCACTGACTCAGGGACAGGGTCAAATGAGCAGTTCTTC.